Included here is one TCR beta chain sequence, with context. Its antigen is currently unknown. TCRdb re-analysed the RT-PCR reads in MiXCR, keeping a single row per CDR3 protein. Of about 700,000 distinct CDR3 sequences listed, about 14% are singletons. The data originate from a study of response to subunit inactivated influenza vaccine. Overall study results and limits: Few new T cells, the authors suggested, are recruited by each seasonal influenza vaccination.

In germline, CDR1 is WNHNN, CDR2 SYGVQD (reference sequence). V gave up 3 bases and J gave up 10 bases, with 8 bases separating them. This CDR3 is built from 11 residues. This receptor was obtained from a man aged 45-65 years who received an inactivated influenza vaccine. The rearrangement links TRBV10-1 to TRBJ2-3; no definite D call. The sequencing here drew on PBMCs from blood, taken roughly 15 days before vaccination. CDR3 bases: TGCGCCAGCAGTGAAGGACCGGCGCAGTATTTT. As protein: CASSEGPAQYF.